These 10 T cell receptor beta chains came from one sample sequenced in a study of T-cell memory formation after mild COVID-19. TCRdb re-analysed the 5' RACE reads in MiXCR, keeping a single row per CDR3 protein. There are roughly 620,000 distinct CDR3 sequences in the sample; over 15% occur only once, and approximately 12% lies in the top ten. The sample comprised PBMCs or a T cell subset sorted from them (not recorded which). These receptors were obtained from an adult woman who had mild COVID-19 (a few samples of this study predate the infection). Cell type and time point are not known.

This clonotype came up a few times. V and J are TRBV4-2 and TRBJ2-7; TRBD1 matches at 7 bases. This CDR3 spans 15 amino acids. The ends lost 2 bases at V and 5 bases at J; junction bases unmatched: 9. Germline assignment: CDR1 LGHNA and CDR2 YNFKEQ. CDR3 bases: TGTGCCAGCAGCCAATCAGGGGGAATAACTGACGAGCAGTACTTC. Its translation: CASSQSGGITDEQYF.

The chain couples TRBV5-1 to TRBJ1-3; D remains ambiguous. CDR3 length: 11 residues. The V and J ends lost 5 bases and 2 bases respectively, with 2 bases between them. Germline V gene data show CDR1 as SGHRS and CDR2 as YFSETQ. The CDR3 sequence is CASRTGNTIYF. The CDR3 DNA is TGCGCCAGCAGGACTGGAAACACCATATATTTT.

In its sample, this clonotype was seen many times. The CDR3 sequence: CASSMTSGGPIVRYF. In DNA, the CDR3 is TGTGCCAGCAGTATGACTAGCGGGGGGCCCATAGTACGGTATTTT. The chain uses TRBV12-3 or TRBV12-4 and TRBJ2-3; 13 bases are shared with TRBD2. The CDR3 is made up of 15 amino acids. V gave up 5 bases and J gave up 14 bases; unmatched junction bases: 13.

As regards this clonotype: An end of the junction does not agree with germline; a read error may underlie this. The CDR3 loop reads CASSNSDEQYF. In nucleotides, the CDR3 is TGTGCCAGCAGCAACTCCGACGAGCAGTACTTC. The rearrangement joins TRBV9 to TRBJ2-7; D unclear. Germline CDR1 is SGDLS and CDR2 is YYNGEE. The CDR3 has 11 residues.

The CDR3 coding sequence is TGTGCCAGCAGCGTAGGTGGCGGGGAAGGAGACGAGCAGTACTTC. It is translated as CASSVGGGEGDEQYF. The chain is built from TRBV9 and TRBJ2-7; a weak D match, TRBD2 (6 bases). From germline, CDR1 is SGDLS and CDR2 YYNGEE. Deletions cut 0 bases from V and 5 bases from J, with 15 bases between. The CDR3 sequence is 15 residues long.

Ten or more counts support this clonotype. The CDR3 sequence is CASSLTGFTEAFF. In DNA form, the CDR3 reads TGTGCCAGCAGTCTCACAGGGTTCACTGAAGCTTTCTTT. V usage is TRBV12-3 or TRBV12-4 and J usage is TRBJ1-1, with D maybe TRBD1 (6 bases). Trimming took off 5 bases at V and 4 bases at J, with 11 bases between the two ends. The CDR3 spans 13 residues.

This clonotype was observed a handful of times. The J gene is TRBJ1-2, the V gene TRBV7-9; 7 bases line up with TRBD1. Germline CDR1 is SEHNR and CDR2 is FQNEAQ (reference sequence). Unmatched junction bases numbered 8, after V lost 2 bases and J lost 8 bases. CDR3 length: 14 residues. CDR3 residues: CASSLLDRVDGYTF. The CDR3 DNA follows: TGTGCCAGCAGCTTACTCGACAGGGTTGACGGCTACACCTTC.

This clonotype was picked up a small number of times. The CDR3 coding sequence is TGTGCCATCAGTGACTATCGGGGAGAGTCCTACGAGCAGTACTTC. It codes for CAISDYRGESYEQYF. The chain has TRBV10-3 and TRBJ2-7; maybe TRBD2 (5 bases). V was cut by 3 bases and J by 1 base, with 13 bases left in between. The germline V gene has CDR1 ENHRY and CDR2 SYGVKD. This CDR3 comprises 15 residues.

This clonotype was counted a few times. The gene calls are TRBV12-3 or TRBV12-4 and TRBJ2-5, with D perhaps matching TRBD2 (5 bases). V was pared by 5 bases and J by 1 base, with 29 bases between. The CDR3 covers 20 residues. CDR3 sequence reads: CASSRIATRSWPGIQETQYF. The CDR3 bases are TGTGCCAGCAGTCGCATCGCTACTAGGAGTTGGCCGGGGATCCAAGAGACCCAGTACTTC.

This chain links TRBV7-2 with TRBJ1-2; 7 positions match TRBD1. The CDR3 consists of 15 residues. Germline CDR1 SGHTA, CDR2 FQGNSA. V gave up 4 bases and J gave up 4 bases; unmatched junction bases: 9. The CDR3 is CASSSRDSATYGYTF. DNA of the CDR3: TGTGCCAGCAGCTCCCGGGACAGTGCGACCTATGGCTACACCTTC.